Detailed here is one TCR beta chain. This clone has more than one count but fewer than ten. The antigen it recognizes is unknown. The sample holds no much larger clone one base away, and base qualities are not on file. The entry originates in a study of beta chain features in type 1 diabetes listed by TCRdb under 2018. Broadly, across the study: No differences in mean age, gender distribution, total cell number or subset yield were found between patients and healthy donors. A total of under 120,000,000 sorted cells were examined across all samples, and RNA yield correlated strongly with the number of cells per subset. The study compared TCRB repertoires of sorted circulating CD4+ T cell subsets between recently diagnosed type 1 diabetes patients and matched healthy donors. Whereas all 30 or so donors provided naive and central memory subsets, regulatory and stem cell-like memory subsets were isolated from just 8 patients and about eight healthy donors.

The entire isolated RNA was reverse transcribed using the High Capacity cDNA Reverse Transcription Kit, and thus expressed TCRB transcripts were sequenced. Deep immunoSEQ sequencing was performed on naive, central memory and regulatory T cell samples, with an average of roughly 3.5 million total reads per sample. Sorted cells were lysed in RLT buffer and RNA was extracted with DNase-treated RNeasy Micro or Mini kits, depending on cell number. Each cell subset was processed separately to prevent cross-contamination, with patient and healthy donor samples processed together. The immunoSEQ multiplex PCR was used to amplify TCRB sequences from cDNA, yielding 87-bp fragments that span the CDR3 region. Amplicons were sequenced on the Illumina HiSeq platform. The paper's data handling went like this. Synthetic template baselines were used to correct PCR bias computationally, reads within Hamming distance 2 were collapsed together, and singletons that could not be merged were discarded. Reads were aligned against IMGT so that V, D and J genes, CDR3 length and insertions or deletions at six rearrangement sites could be assigned. Clonotype counts were normalized to sorted cell number within each subset before computing true diversity and Gini coefficients with the tcR R package. The overlap coefficient, calculated on TCRB nucleotide sequences, was used to quantify repertoire sharing. As a proxy for the pre-selection repertoire, out-of-frame TCRB sequences from naive cells were analyzed. TCRdb took over this immuneACCESS table, retaining in-frame rearrangements with V and J assigned. Such tables are incomplete; in checked studies, under half of the missing clones stem from an unresolved V gene, and the remainder is unexplained. V and J calls and clone size are copied from that table; D and trimming were computed from the DNA. This sample lists approximately 730,000 clones; under 15% were detected once. The ten largest clones capture approximately 0.022% of the sample.

What the authors observed across the whole study: PCR might favor shorter templates, but patient and control samples were amplified and corrected together, so any skew would affect both groups equally. Because cDNA was sequenced instead of genomic DNA, highly expressing activated cells could be over-represented, though the groups showed no difference in activation or CD3 levels. HLA sub-analyses involved small numbers of individuals, so any influence of HLA type on TCRB rearrangement remained unresolved. Naive, central memory and regulatory TCRB repertoires appeared to be more alike among patients than among healthy donors. Patients with type 1 diabetes made fewer insertions and deleted more nucleotides at VDJ recombination sites, implying thymic rearrangement abnormalities. A moderate but significant shortening of TCRB CDR3 length was observed in type 1 diabetes patients in all four CD4+ subsets.

From each donor, a single peripheral blood sample of around 0.12 L on average was drawn into heparinised tubes. A BD FACSAria II was used to sort naive, central memory, regulatory and stem cell-like memory CD4+ T cells with a panel that included CD45RO, CCR7, CD25, CD127, CD95 and CD27. Purity was above 98% for every sorted population. PBMCs were separated immediately by Lymphoprep density gradient centrifugation and were stained directly, without being cultured. To minimize batch effects, samples were stained and sorted in pairs, one healthy donor with one patient per experiment. CDR1 SQVTM and CDR2 ANQGSEA were looked up in the germline V gene. V is shortened by 5 bases, J by 5 bases, and the region joining them spans 12 bases. The CDR3, from cysteine to phenylalanine, totals 12 residues. Just the 36-base CDR3 DNA is kept, in frame starting at base 1.

The source is a man aged 18-30 years with type 1 diabetes. Input material: naive CD4+ T cells from blood. The cell subset or site label corresponds to: true naive CD4+ T cells. The chain couples TRBV29-1 to TRBJ2-5, with TRBD2 as a weak D call on 5 bases. The CDR3: CSVRFSGETQYF. In nucleotide form, the sequence is TGCAGCGTTAGGTTTTCGGGGGAGACCCAGTACTTC.